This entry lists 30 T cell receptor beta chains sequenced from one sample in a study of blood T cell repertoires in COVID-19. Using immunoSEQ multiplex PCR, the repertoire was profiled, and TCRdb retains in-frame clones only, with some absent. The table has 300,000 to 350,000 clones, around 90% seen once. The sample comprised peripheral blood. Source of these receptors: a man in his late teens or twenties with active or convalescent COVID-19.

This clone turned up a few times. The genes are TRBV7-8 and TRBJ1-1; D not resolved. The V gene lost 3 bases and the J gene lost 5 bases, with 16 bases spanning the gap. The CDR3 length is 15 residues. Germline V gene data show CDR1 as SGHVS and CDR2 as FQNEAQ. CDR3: CASSFRQAWETEAFF. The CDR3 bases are TGTGCCAGCAGCTTTCGACAAGCGTGGGAGACTGAAGCTTTCTTT.

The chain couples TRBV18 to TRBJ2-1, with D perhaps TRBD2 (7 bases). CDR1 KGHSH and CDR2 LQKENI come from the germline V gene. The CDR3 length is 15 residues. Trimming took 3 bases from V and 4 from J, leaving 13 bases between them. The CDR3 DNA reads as TGTGCCAGCTCACCGAGGGGGGGTAGGTACAATGAGCAGTTCTTC. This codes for CASSPRGGRYNEQFF.

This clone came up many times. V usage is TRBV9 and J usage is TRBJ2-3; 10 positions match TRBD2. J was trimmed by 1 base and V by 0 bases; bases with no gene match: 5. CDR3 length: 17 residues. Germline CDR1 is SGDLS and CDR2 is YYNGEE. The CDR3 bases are TGTGCCAGCAGCGTAGGGATAGGGACTAGCGGCACAGATACGCAGTATTTT. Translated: CASSVGIGTSGTDTQYF. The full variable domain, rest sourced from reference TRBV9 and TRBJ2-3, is DSGVTQTPKHLITATGQRVTLRCSPRSGDLSVYWYQQSLDQGLQFLIQYYNGEERAKGNILERFSAQQFPDLHSELNLSSLELGDSALYFCASSVGIGTSGTDTQYFGPGTRLTVL.

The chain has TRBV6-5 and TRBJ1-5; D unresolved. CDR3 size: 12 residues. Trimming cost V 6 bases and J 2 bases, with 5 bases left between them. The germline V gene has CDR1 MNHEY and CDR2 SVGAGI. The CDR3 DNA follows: TGTGCCAGCAGGGCGGGCAATCAGCCCCAGCATTTT. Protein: CASRAGNQPQHF.

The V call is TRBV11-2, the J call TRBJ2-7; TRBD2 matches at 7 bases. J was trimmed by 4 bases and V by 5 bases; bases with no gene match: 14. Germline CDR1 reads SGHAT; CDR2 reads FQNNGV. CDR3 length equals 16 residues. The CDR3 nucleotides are TGTGCCAGCAGCCCTAGTTGGTTGCGGGGGTTTTACGAGCAGTACTTC. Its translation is CASSPSWLRGFYEQYF.

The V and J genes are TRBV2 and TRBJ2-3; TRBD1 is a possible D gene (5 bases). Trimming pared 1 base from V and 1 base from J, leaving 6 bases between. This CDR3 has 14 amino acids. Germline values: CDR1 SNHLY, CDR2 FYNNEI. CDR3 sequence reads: CASSEVGRTDTQYF. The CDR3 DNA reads TGTGCCAGCAGTGAAGTGGGGCGCACAGATACGCAGTATTTT.

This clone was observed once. CDR3 region: CSVEHGPGVGYTF. The CDR3 nucleotides are TGCAGCGTTGAACACGGGCCGGGGGTAGGCTACACCTTC. V usage is TRBV29-1 and J usage is TRBJ1-2, with D possibly being TRBD1 (5 bases). This CDR3 spans 13 amino acids. Looked up from germline, CDR1 is SQVTM and CDR2 is ANQGSEA. Trimming took off 2 bases at V and 8 bases at J, with 15 bases between the two ends.

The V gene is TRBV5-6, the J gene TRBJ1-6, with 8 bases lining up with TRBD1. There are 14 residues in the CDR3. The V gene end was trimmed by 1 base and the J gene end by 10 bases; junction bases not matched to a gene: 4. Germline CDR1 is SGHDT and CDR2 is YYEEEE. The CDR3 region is CASSLTGGRSPLHF. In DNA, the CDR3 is TGTGCCAGCAGCTTGACAGGGGGTCGCTCACCCCTCCACTTT.

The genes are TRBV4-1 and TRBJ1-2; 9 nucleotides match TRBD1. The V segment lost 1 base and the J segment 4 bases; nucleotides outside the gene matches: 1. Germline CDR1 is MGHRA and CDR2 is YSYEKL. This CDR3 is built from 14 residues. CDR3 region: CASSQGQGGYGYTF. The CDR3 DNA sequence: TGCGCCAGCAGCCAAGGACAGGGGGGCTATGGCTACACCTTC.

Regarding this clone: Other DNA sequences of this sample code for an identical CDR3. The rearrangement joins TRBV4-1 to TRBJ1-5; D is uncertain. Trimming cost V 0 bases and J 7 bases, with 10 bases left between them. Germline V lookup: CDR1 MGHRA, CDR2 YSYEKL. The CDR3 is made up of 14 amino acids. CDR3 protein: CASSQDRGGQPQHF. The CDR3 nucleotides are TGCGCCAGCAGCCAAGACCGTGGAGGACAGCCCCAGCATTTT.

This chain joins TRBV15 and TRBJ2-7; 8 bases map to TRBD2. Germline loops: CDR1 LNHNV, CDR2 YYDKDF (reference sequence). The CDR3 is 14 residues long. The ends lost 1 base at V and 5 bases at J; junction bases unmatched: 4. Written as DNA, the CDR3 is TGTGCCACCAGCAGAGCCCCACTAGCGGACGAGCAGTACTTC. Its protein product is CATSRAPLADEQYF.

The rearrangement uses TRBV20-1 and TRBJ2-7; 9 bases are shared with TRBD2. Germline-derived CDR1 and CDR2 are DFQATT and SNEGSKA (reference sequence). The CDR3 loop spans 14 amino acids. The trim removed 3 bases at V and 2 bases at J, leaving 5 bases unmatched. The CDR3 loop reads CSASKASGTYEQYF. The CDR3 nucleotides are TGCAGTGCTAGTAAGGCTAGCGGGACCTACGAGCAGTACTTC.

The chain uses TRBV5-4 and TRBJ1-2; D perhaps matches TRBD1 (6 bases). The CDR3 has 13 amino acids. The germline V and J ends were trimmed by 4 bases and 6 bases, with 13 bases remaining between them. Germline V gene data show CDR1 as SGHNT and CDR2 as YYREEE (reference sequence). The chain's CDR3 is CASSLDRINGYTF. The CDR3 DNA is TGTGCCAGCAGCCTAGACAGGATCAATGGCTACACCTTC.

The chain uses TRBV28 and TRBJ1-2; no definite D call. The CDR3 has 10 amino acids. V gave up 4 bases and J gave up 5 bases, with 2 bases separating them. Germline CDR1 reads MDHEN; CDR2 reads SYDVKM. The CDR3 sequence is CASSSYGYTF. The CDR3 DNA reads TGTGCCAGCAGTTCATATGGCTACACCTTC.

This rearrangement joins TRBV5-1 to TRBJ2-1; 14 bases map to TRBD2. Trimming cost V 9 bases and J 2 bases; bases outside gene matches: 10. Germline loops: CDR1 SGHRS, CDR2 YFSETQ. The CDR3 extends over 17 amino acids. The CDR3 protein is CATRLAGGAQAYNEQFF. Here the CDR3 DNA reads TGCGCCACGCGACTAGCGGGGGGGGCTCAGGCCTACAATGAGCAGTTCTTC.

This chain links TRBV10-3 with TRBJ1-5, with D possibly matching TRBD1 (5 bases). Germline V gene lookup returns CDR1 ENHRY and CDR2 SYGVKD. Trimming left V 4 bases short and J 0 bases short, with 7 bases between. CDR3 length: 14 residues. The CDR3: CAISADSSNQPQHF. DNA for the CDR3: TGTGCCATCAGTGCCGACAGTAGCAATCAGCCCCAGCATTTT.

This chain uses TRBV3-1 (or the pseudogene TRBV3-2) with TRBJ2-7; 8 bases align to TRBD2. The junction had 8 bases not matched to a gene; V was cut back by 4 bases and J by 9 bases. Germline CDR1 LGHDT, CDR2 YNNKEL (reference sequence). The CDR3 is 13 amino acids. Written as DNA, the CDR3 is TGTGCCAGCAGCCGTCTAGCGGGTGAGGGGCAGTACTTC. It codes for CASSRLAGEGQYF.

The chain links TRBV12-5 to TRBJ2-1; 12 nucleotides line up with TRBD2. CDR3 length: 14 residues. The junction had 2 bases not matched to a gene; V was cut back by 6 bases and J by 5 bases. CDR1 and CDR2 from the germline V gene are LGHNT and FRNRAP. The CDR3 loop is CASGLAGGDNEQFF. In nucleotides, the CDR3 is TGTGCTAGTGGACTAGCGGGGGGCGACAATGAGCAGTTCTTC.

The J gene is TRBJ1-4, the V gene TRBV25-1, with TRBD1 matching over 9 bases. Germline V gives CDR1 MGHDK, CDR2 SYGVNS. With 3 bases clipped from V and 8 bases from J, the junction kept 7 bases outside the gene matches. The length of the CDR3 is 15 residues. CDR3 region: CASSDPRTGDEKLFF. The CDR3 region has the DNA TGTGCCAGCAGTGATCCCCGGACAGGGGACGAAAAACTGTTTTTT.

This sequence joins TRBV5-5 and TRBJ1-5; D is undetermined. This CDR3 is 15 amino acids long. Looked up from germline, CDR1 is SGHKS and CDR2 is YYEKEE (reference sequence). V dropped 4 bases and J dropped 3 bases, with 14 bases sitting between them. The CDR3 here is CASSRGSGTNQPQHF. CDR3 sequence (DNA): TGTGCCAGCAGCCGCGGGTCAGGAACCAATCAGCCCCAGCATTTT.

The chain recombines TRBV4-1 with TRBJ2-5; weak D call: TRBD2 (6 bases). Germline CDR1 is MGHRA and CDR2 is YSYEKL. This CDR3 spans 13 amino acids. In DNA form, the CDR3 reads TGCGCTGTTGGGGACCCGGGAGTCGGGACCCAGTACTTC. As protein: CAVGDPGVGTQYF.

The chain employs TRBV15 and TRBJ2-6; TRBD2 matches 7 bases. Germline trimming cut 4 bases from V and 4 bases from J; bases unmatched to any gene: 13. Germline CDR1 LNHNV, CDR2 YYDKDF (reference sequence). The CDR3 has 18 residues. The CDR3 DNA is TGTGCCACCAGCATCGTGCGGGGACTACTTCGGGGGGCCAACGTCCTGACTTTC. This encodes CATSIVRGLLRGANVLTF.

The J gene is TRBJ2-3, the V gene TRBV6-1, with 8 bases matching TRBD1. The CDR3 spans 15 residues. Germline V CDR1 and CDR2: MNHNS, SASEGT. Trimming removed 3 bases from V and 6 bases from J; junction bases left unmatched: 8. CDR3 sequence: CASSDPGQGRDTQYF. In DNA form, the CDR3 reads TGTGCCAGCAGTGACCCCGGACAGGGAAGGGATACGCAGTATTTT.

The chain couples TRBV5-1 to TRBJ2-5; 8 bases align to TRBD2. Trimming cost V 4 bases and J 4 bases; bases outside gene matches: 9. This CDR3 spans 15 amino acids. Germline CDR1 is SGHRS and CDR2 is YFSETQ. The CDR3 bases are TGCGCCAGCAGCCCACGGGAGGGCGGCGGAGAGACCCAGTACTTC. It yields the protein CASSPREGGGETQYF.

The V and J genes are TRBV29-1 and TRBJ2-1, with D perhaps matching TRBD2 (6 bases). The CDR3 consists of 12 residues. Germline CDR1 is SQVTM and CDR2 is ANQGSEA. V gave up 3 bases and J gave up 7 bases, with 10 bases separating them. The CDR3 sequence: CSVDVGGNEQFF. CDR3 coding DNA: TGCAGCGTTGATGTGGGAGGAAATGAGCAGTTCTTC.

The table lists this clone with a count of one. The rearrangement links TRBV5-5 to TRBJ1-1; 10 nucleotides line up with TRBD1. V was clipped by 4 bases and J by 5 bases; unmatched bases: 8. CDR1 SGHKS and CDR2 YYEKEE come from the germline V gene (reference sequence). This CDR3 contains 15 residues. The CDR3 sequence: CASSHIGTGETEAFF. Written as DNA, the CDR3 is TGTGCCAGCAGCCATATAGGGACAGGGGAGACTGAAGCTTTCTTT.

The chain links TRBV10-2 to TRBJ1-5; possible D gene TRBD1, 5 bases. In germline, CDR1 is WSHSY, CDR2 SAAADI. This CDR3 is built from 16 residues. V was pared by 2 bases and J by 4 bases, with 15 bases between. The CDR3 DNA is TGCGCCAGCAGTGAGGGGGTGCTTAGGGGAAATCAGCCCCAGCATTTT. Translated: CASSEGVLRGNQPQHF.

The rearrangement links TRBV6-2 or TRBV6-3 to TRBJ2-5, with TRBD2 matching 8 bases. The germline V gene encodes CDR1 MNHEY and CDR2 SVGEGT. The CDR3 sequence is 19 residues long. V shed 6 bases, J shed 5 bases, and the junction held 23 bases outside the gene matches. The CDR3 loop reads CASRPLLFLTSVGWETQYF. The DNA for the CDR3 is TGTGCCAGCAGACCTCTTCTTTTTTTGACTAGCGTGGGTTGGGAGACCCAGTACTTC.

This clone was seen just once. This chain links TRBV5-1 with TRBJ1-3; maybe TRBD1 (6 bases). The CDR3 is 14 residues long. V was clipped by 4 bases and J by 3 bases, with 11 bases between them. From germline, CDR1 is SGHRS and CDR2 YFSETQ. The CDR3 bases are TGCGCCAGCAGCGGAACAGGGTTTGGAAACACCATATATTTT. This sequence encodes CASSGTGFGNTIYF.

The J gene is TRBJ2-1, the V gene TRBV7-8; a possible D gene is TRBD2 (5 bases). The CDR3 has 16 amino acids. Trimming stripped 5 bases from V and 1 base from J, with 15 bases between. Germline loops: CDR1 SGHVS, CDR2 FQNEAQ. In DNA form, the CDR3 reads TGTGCCAGCAGCCCCAGTAGCGTACGGTCCTACAATGAGCAGTTCTTC. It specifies CASSPSSVRSYNEQFF.